This TCR beta chain was documented in a study of T cells in Graves' hyperthyroidism and ophthalmopathy. From RNA transcripts, TCR beta CDR3 regions were amplified. HTBI primers were employed in a first-round RT-PCR of the TCR CDR3. In TCRdb, the multiplex PCR reads were re-called with MiXCR into one record per CDR3 protein. The table includes hundreds of thousands of distinct CDR3 sequences, approximately 14% detected once. The CDR3 consists of 11 residues. Germline V gene data show CDR1 as SEHNR and CDR2 as FQNEAQ (reference sequence). V was shortened by 11 bases and J by 5 bases, with 12 bases between the two germline ends. Any patient presenting with uncontrolled infection, other autoimmune disease, pregnancy or lactation was left out. The authors took PBMCs from roughly 10 ml fresh peripheral blood. The study, taken as a whole, reports: Most clonotypes that expanded in the thyroid above 0.001 also showed up in blood.

This clonotype was recorded at least ten times. The antigen is unknown. V is TRBV7-9 and J is TRBJ2-5; D not resolved. This clonotype was obtained from a young woman with Graves' hyperthyroidism. Specimen: blood. The CDR3 nucleotides are TGTGCCCCCCGGCCGTGGGAGACCCAGTACTTC. Its protein is CAPRPWETQYF.